This T cell receptor (beta chain) was recorded in a study of shared clonotypes between healthy human individuals. The study separated CD4+ cells into CD45RA+ naive and CD45RA-negative memory subsets. The CDR3 loop spans 13 amino acids. In germline, CDR1 is SGHKS, CDR2 YYEKEE (reference sequence). Trimming took 1 base from V and 5 from J, leaving 10 bases between them. Study-level results: Researchers found naive subsets generally carried larger estimated richness than memory subsets. Generation probability values for non-shared clonotypes were lower than those for clonotypes shared by all four donors.

Data came from immunoSEQ multiplex PCR; TCRdb stores just in-frame clones and leaves some out. The sample records a few million clones, approximately 94% being singletons. A note on this clone: The target antigen is unknown.

Sequenced material: naive CD4+ T cells sorted from blood. Noted subset: CD45RA+ positively selected. V is TRBV5-5 and J is TRBJ2-7, with a weak D call TRBD1 (5 bases). The source is a young man in good health. CDR3: CASSLSRVDEQYF. The CDR3 DNA reads as TGTGCCAGCAGCTTGTCCAGGGTGGACGAGCAGTACTTC.